This T cell receptor (beta chain) is drawn from a study of blood T cell repertoires in COVID-19. Whole-study context: Samples of COVID-19 (acute and convalescent) were obtained from the United States, Italy and Spain.

Ages ranged from about 18 to 89 years, with residence in 24 US areas. Two negative PCRs, clearance, or symptom resolution had been documented for recovered Cohort 3 donors. This clone was detected once. Authors' methods: How many nucleated cells were present was estimated from reference gene primer amplification. Profiling relied on immunoSEQ multiplex PCR, and the TCRdb table lists in-frame clones only, not all of them. That table furnishes V, J and clone size, whereas the DNA furnished D and trimming. The repertoire holds approximately 200,000 clones, with 82% as singletons. The V end was cut by 5 bases, the J end by 4 bases, with 9 bases between. Per the germline V gene, CDR1 is SGHAT and CDR2 is FQNNGV. CDR3 length equals 12 residues.

The sequenced sample consisted of PBMCs or T cells enriched from blood (not recorded which). This sequence was found in a man between 40 and 49 years old who had recovered from COVID-19. The chain employs TRBV11-2 and TRBJ2-7; D remains ambiguous. The CDR3 sequence: CASSPPGYEQYF. CDR3 in DNA: TGTGCCAGCAGCCCTCCAGGTTACGAGCAGTACTTC.